This T cell receptor (beta chain) was recovered during a study of T cell changes during pregnancy in multiple sclerosis. This table comes from immunoSEQ multiplex PCR, and its TCRdb copy is limited to in-frame clones, with some not included. The data show about 32,000 clones, 89% seen once. Germline CDR1 is SEHNR and CDR2 is FQNEAQ (reference sequence). V dropped 8 bases and J dropped 7; count of bases not matched to a gene: 8. The CDR3 sequence is 15 residues long. Source: CD8+ T cells from peripheral blood mononuclear cells, taken in the second trimester of pregnancy. The V and J genes are TRBV7-9 and TRBJ2-1; 13 bases fit TRBD2. This receptor was identified in a female donor with multiple sclerosis, enrolled in a pregnancy study. This chain's CDR3 is CASGITSGRGNEQFF. The CDR3 DNA is TGTGCCAGCGGAATTACTAGCGGGAGGGGGAATGAGCAGTTCTTC.